What follows are 22 T cell receptor beta chains derived from one specimen sequenced in a study of blood T cell repertoires in COVID-19. Sequenced by immunoSEQ multiplex PCR; TCRdb stores in-frame clones only, minus some. The sample has 380,000 or so clones, approximately 85% seen once; the top ten hold roughly 1.9%. The sequenced material came from PBMCs or T cells enriched from blood (not recorded which). These receptors were collected from a woman in her forties with acute COVID-19.

V and J are TRBV2 and TRBJ2-3; 10 positions agree with TRBD1. Germline CDR1 SNHLY, CDR2 FYNNEI. The CDR3 length is 14 residues. V lost 9 bases to trimming and J lost 2 bases; unmatched junction nucleotides: 5. The CDR3 loop is CARPGQGNTDTQYF. CDR3 nucleotides: TGTGCCAGACCGGGACAGGGGAACACAGATACGCAGTATTTT.

The chain is built from TRBV18 and TRBJ1-1; possible D gene TRBD1, 6 bases. This CDR3 comprises 15 residues. Germline-derived CDR1 and CDR2 are KGHSH and LQKENI. V dropped 3 bases and J dropped 4 bases, with 15 bases sitting between them. The DNA of the CDR3 is TGTGCCAGCTCACCGGGGGGGCAACGGCTCACTGAAGCTTTCTTT. This encodes CASSPGGQRLTEAFF.

This chain uses TRBV5-4 with TRBJ2-1, with a possible D match to TRBD1 (6 bases). The V end lost 1 base, the J end lost 5 bases, and 7 bases lay between the germline ends. Germline assignment: CDR1 SGHNT and CDR2 YYREEE (reference sequence). CDR3 length: 13 residues. In nucleotides, the CDR3 is TGTGCCAGCAGCTTGCCAGGGGACAATGAGCAGTTCTTC. Its translation: CASSLPGDNEQFF.

This rearrangement joins TRBV11-2 to TRBJ2-1; TRBD1 aligns across 10 bases. V lost 6 bases, J lost 7 bases, and 9 bases stayed unmatched. Germline assignment: CDR1 SGHAT and CDR2 FQNNGV. This CDR3 has 15 residues. The CDR3 sequence is CASSPGTGVGNEQFF. The CDR3 DNA is TGTGCCAGCAGTCCCGGGACAGGGGTGGGGAATGAGCAGTTCTTC.

The V call is TRBV9, the J call TRBJ2-7; weak D call: TRBD1 (8 bases). Germline values: CDR1 SGDLS, CDR2 YYNGEE. The V end was cut by 3 bases, the J end by 2 bases, with 15 bases between. This CDR3 comprises 15 residues. The CDR3 is CASSAGQGGTYEQYF. For the CDR3, the DNA is TGTGCCAGCAGCGCCGGACAGGGAGGGACCTACGAGCAGTACTTC. The full variable domain, with the rest looked up from reference TRBV9 and TRBJ2-7, is DSGVTQTPKHLITATGQRVTLRCSPRSGDLSVYWYQQSLDQGLQFLIQYYNGEERAKGNILERFSAQQFPDLHSELNLSSLELGDSALYFCASSAGQGGTYEQYFGPGTRLTVT.

The rearrangement links TRBV5-1 to TRBJ1-1; D might be TRBD1 (5 bases). This CDR3 has 15 residues. The germline V gene encodes CDR1 SGHRS and CDR2 YFSETQ. V gave up 0 bases and J gave up 1 base, with 10 bases separating them. CDR3 DNA sequence: TGCGCCAGCAGCTTGGAGGGGTTACCGAACACTGAAGCTTTCTTT. Translated, it gives CASSLEGLPNTEAFF.

Note on this clone: This sample also contains other DNA sequences that code for the same CDR3. The chain has TRBV6-5 and TRBJ1-1; D remains unclear. CDR1 and CDR2 from the germline V gene are MNHEY and SVGAGI. This CDR3 contains 12 residues. Trimming pared 6 bases from V and 1 base from J, leaving 6 bases between. In nucleotides, the CDR3 is TGTGCCAGCAGCCGGGAGAACACTGAAGCTTTCTTT. Translated: CASSRENTEAFF.

This clone was observed a single time. This sequence joins TRBV2 and TRBJ1-2, with TRBD1 identical over 7 bases. CDR3 length: 16 residues. Germline V gene data show CDR1 as SNHLY and CDR2 as FYNNEI. Unmatched junction bases numbered 14, after V lost 4 bases and J lost 6 bases. The CDR3 here is CASSVGETGTFHGYTF. The CDR3, as DNA: TGTGCCAGCAGTGTGGGGGAGACAGGGACCTTTCATGGCTACACCTTC.

J is TRBJ1-4 and V is TRBV5-6; 8 bases match TRBD1. The J segment lost 7 bases and the V segment lost 2 bases, leaving 4 bases of the junction unmatched. The CDR3 has 14 amino acids. Germline-derived CDR1 and CDR2 are SGHDT and YYEEEE. Written as DNA, the CDR3 is TGTGCCAGCAGCTTAGGACAGGGCAGTGAAAAACTGTTTTTT. It codes for CASSLGQGSEKLFF. The complete variable domain, with remaining parts taken from reference TRBV5-6 and TRBJ1-4, reads DAGVTQSPTHLIKTRGQQVTLRCSPKSGHDTVSWYQQALGQGPQFIFQYYEEEERQRGNFPDRFSGHQFPNYSSELNVNALLLGDSALYLCASSLGQGSEKLFFGSGTQLSVL.

This sequence joins TRBV7-2 and TRBJ1-2; no definite D call. The CDR3 is made up of 15 amino acids. Deletions cut 2 bases from V and 5 bases from J, with 15 bases between. CDR1 and CDR2 (germline): SGHTA, FQGNSA. CDR3: CASSLLGSKNYGYTF. For the CDR3, the DNA is TGTGCCAGCAGCTTATTGGGCAGCAAAAATTATGGCTACACCTTC. Full variable domain (remainder filled in from reference TRBV7-2 and TRBJ1-2): GAGVSQSPSNKVTEKGKDVELRCDPISGHTALYWYRQSLGQGLEFLIYFQGNSAPDKSGLPSDRFSAERTGGSVSTLTIQRTQQEDSAVYLCASSLLGSKNYGYTFGSGTRLTVV.

The rearrangement uses TRBV19 and TRBJ1-5; TRBD1 is a possible D gene (5 bases). With 0 bases removed from V and 4 bases from J, the gap between germline ends came to 10 bases. The germline V gene encodes CDR1 LNHDA and CDR2 SQIVND (reference sequence). This CDR3 is 15 amino acids long. The CDR3 region has the DNA TGTGCCAGTAGTATAGAATTGACAGTTAATCAGCCCCAGCATTTT. This codes for CASSIELTVNQPQHF.

This rearrangement joins TRBV5-4 to TRBJ2-5; 9 bases match TRBD1. This CDR3 spans 16 amino acids. Germline CDR1 is SGHNT and CDR2 is YYREEE (reference sequence). The J segment lost 3 bases and the V segment lost 2 bases, leaving 8 bases of the junction unmatched. CDR3 bases: TGTGCCAGCAGCTTTTTGAGGACAGGGGCCGAAGAGACCCAGTACTTC. Translating gives CASSFLRTGAEETQYF. The full variable domain, in which reference TRBV5-4 and TRBJ2-5 provide the parts outside the CDR3, is ETGVTQSPTHLIKTRGQQVTLRCSSQSGHNTVSWYQQALGQGPQFIFQYYREEENGRGNFPPRFSGLQFPNYSSELNVNALELDDSALYLCASSFLRTGAEETQYFGPGTRLLVL.

This clone showed up just once. The gene calls are TRBV2 and TRBJ2-5, with 7 bases that match TRBD1. V was clipped by 7 bases and J by 5 bases; unmatched bases: 4. Germline values: CDR1 SNHLY, CDR2 FYNNEI. The CDR3 length is 12 residues. CDR3 sequence reads: CASKGAAETQYF. In nucleotides, the CDR3 is TGTGCCAGCAAGGGGGCGGCGGAGACCCAGTACTTC. The whole variable domain, remainder taken from reference TRBV2 and TRBJ2-5, is EPEVTQTPSHQVTQMGQEVILRCVPISNHLYFYWYRQILGQKVEFLVSFYNNEISEKSEIFDDQFSVERPDGSNFTLKIRSTKLEDSAMYFCASKGAAETQYFGPGTRLLVL.

A note on this clone: A read error may account for a junction end that differs from germline. This rearrangement joins TRBV30 to TRBJ2-3; 7 nucleotides align to TRBD1. CDR3 size: 13 residues. The germline gives CDR1 GTSNPN, CDR2 SVGIG (reference sequence). CDR3 coding DNA: TGTGCCTGTAGTGTAGCAGGGGGTGATACGCAGTATTTT. The encoded protein is CACSVAGGDTQYF.

This chain uses TRBV5-1 with TRBJ1-2, with 9 bases that match TRBD1. This CDR3 comprises 17 residues. Germline V gives CDR1 SGHRS, CDR2 YFSETQ. The V and J ends lost 7 bases and 3 bases, in that order; junction bases with no gene match: 16. CDR3 DNA: TGCGCCAGCGCACCAATAAGAACAGGGGGCCTAGACTATGGCTACACCTTC. This encodes CASAPIRTGGLDYGYTF.

V usage is TRBV4-2 and J usage is TRBJ1-1; D unresolved. In germline, CDR1 is LGHNA, CDR2 YNFKEQ. Trimming cost V 1 base and J 1 base, with 7 bases left between them. CDR3 length: 14 amino acids. The CDR3 DNA follows: TGTGCCAGCAGCCAAGCGTGGCAGAACACTGAAGCTTTCTTT. Translating gives CASSQAWQNTEAFF.

The chain uses TRBV6-5 and TRBJ1-5, with a possible D match to TRBD1 (6 bases). V was pared by 6 bases and J by 7 bases, with 13 bases between. CDR1 and CDR2 from the germline V gene are MNHEY and SVGAGI. This CDR3 contains 13 residues. Here the CDR3 reads CASSLRGGQPQHF. The CDR3 DNA reads as TGTGCCAGCAGCCTAAGAGGGGGACAGCCCCAGCATTTT.

This chain uses TRBV3-1 (or the pseudogene TRBV3-2) with TRBJ1-4; D possibly corresponds to TRBD1 (5 bases). Per the germline V gene, CDR1 is LGHDT and CDR2 is YNNKEL (reference sequence). Trimming removed 1 base at V and 8 bases at J, with 14 bases between. This CDR3 is built from 15 residues. Here the CDR3 DNA reads TGTGCCAGCAGCCAAGGTGTGGGGCTACGGGAAAAACTGTTTTTT. This encodes CASSQGVGLREKLFF.

V is TRBV6-5 and J is TRBJ1-2; tentatively, D is TRBD1 (6 bases). Trimming cost V 4 bases and J 4 bases, with 13 bases left between them. CDR1 is MNHEY and CDR2 is SVGAGI in the germline V gene. The CDR3 extends over 14 amino acids. The CDR3 protein is CASSLQGRGYGYTF. The DNA for the CDR3 is TGTGCCAGCAGTTTACAGGGTAGGGGCTATGGCTACACCTTC.

The chain links TRBV9 to TRBJ1-4; TRBD1 might be the D (6 bases). The length of the CDR3 is 14 residues. V was cut by 0 bases and J by 5 bases, with 8 bases left in between. CDR1 and CDR2 from the germline V gene are SGDLS and YYNGEE. DNA of the CDR3: TGTGCCAGCAGCGTAGGTCAGGGGAATGAAAAACTGTTTTTT. Protein sequence: CASSVGQGNEKLFF.

The chain combines TRBV5-4 with TRBJ2-3, with TRBD2 matching over 11 bases. V trimming: 5 bases; J trimming: 3 bases; junction bases outside the gene matches: 2. In germline, CDR1 is SGHNT, CDR2 YYREEE (reference sequence). There are 14 residues in the CDR3. The CDR3 region is CASSSGGGTDTQYF. The CDR3 region has the DNA TGTGCCAGCAGTAGCGGGGGGGGAACAGATACGCAGTATTTT.

The J gene is TRBJ1-2, the V gene TRBV5-1; TRBD1 matches 7 bases. Germline V gene data show CDR1 as SGHRS and CDR2 as YFSETQ. Trimming cost V 0 bases and J 5 bases; bases outside gene matches: 4. This CDR3 contains 14 residues. The CDR3 DNA reads TGCGCCAGCAGCTTGGGTCCAGGGGGGTATGGCTACACCTTC. This encodes CASSLGPGGYGYTF.